This passage covers 20 T cell receptor beta chains from one sample sequenced in a study of tumor-infiltrating lymphocytes in oesophageal squamous cell carcinoma. TCRdb re-derived calls from the PCR reads in MiXCR, one entry per CDR3 protein. The table records about 15,000 distinct CDR3 sequences, 50% of them present only once. The sequencing input was esophageal tumor tissue. These receptor sequences come from a male donor with esophageal squamous cell carcinoma.

The chain recombines TRBV12-3 or TRBV12-4 with TRBJ2-1; TRBD2 aligns across 7 bases. The CDR3 covers 16 residues. The ends lost 2 bases at V and 1 base at J; junction bases unmatched: 5. The CDR3 here is CASSLRGGRSYNEQFF. As DNA, the CDR3 is TGTGCCAGCAGTTTAAGAGGCGGGAGATCCTACAATGAGCAGTTCTTC.

CDR3 in DNA: TGTGCCAGCAGTTACCCTTTGGGGGGCCTTTCCGGCAGGGGGGAGACCCAGTACTTC. Translation: CASSYPLGGLSGRGETQYF. The chain links TRBV6-2 or TRBV6-3 to TRBJ2-1, with a tentative D call TRBD1 (7 bases). The J call may not be correct, given that the DNA end is closer to TRBJ2-5. CDR3 size: 19 residues. CDR1 MNHEY and CDR2 SVGEGT come from the germline V gene.

V and J are TRBV24-1 and TRBJ2-7; D call uncertain. The last part of the DNA fits TRBJ1-2 better; the J call may be wrong. Germline loops: CDR1 KGHDR, CDR2 SFDVKD. This CDR3 is 14 amino acids long. The CDR3 spells CATSDLAGNYGYTF. Written as DNA, the CDR3 is TGTGCCACCAGTGATTTGGCGGGGAACTATGGCTACACCTTC.

V and J are TRBV12-3 or TRBV12-4 and TRBJ2-7; D call uncertain. The last part of the DNA fits TRBJ1-2 better; the J call may be wrong. This CDR3 contains 12 residues. CDR3 coding DNA: TGTGCCAGCAGGCCGCCGGGAGATGGCTACACCTTC. Protein: CASRPPGDGYTF.

On this clonotype itself: Likely a read error: the CDR3 ends without its conserved phenylalanine or tryptophan. The DNA is omitted, as the CDR3 cannot be located on it reliably, and the CDR3 follows TCRdb's listing. V is TRBV28 and J is TRBJ2-7; the table calls TRBD1, which could not be checked here. The CDR3 contains 19 residues when both ends are counted. Germline V lookup: CDR1 MDHEN, CDR2 SYDVKM. CDR3: CASSSKTGGASDYGYTFGS.

The chain uses TRBV7-8 and TRBJ2-1, with 7 bases fitting TRBD2. The trim removed 2 bases at V and 3 bases at J, leaving 13 bases unmatched. CDR1 and CDR2 from the germline V gene are SGHVS and FQNEAQ. This CDR3 comprises 18 residues. Written as DNA, the CDR3 is TGTGCCAGCAGCTTAATTGCTGGGGGTAGCGGGCTCTACAATGAGCAGTTCTTC. Protein: CASSLIAGGSGLYNEQFF.

The rearrangement joins TRBV7-2 to TRBJ2-1; 10 bases align to TRBD2. Trimming removed 1 base from V and 8 bases from J; junction bases left unmatched: 2. This CDR3 is built from 14 residues. In germline, CDR1 is SGHTA, CDR2 FQGNSA. The CDR3 here is CASSLGSGRDEQFF. DNA of the CDR3: TGTGCCAGCAGCTTAGGGAGCGGGAGGGATGAGCAGTTCTTC.

This clonotype was seen a handful of times. It is likely a read error, because the conserved phenylalanine at the end of the CDR3 is missing. The DNA is left out, because the CDR3 cannot be placed on it with certainty; the CDR3 is given as TCRdb lists it. V and J are TRBV12-3 or TRBV12-4 and TRBJ2-5. The CDR3 has 14 amino acids, counting both end residues. CDR3 sequence: CASSLYLLGYTFGS.

Ten or more counts support this clonotype. The rearrangement uses TRBV5-5 and TRBJ2-2; D is unresolved. V dropped 0 bases and J dropped 4 bases, with 4 bases sitting between them. Germline V lookup: CDR1 SGHKS, CDR2 YYEKEE (reference sequence). The CDR3 loop spans 13 amino acids. The CDR3 nucleotides read TGTGCCAGCAGCTTGGGGGTCACCGGGGAGCTGTTTTTT. Protein: CASSLGVTGELFF.

The rearrangement joins TRBV7-3 to TRBJ2-3; 14 bases are a match to TRBD2. CDR1 SGHTA and CDR2 FQGTGA come from the germline V gene. V lost 3 bases and J lost 5; bases outside the gene matches: 1. The CDR3 spans 15 residues. The CDR3 coding sequence is TGTGCCAGCAGCTTCGGACTAGCGGGAGGAGATACGCAGTATTTT. Its translation: CASSFGLAGGDTQYF.

At least ten counts were recorded for this clonotype. This chain connects TRBV11-1 to TRBJ1-4, with D maybe TRBD1 (5 bases). This CDR3 region has 15 residues. Trimming cost V 5 bases and J 4 bases, with 14 bases left between them. The germline CDR1 and CDR2 sequences are SGHAT and FQDESV (reference sequence). CDR3 region: CASSTGHVNNEKLFF. CDR3 in DNA: TGTGCCAGCAGCACCGGACATGTTAATAATGAAAAACTGTTTTTT.

This clonotype was counted at least ten times. The V and J genes are TRBV6-4 and TRBJ2-1; a weak D match, TRBD1 (5 bases). The germline V gene encodes CDR1 MRHNA and CDR2 SNTAGT. Trimming stripped 6 bases from V and 4 bases from J, with 10 bases between. This CDR3 region has 13 residues. CDR3 region: CASSSGIYNEQFF. The CDR3 DNA follows: TGTGCCAGCAGCTCAGGGATTTACAATGAGCAGTTCTTC.

This clonotype appeared many times. The chain is built from TRBV5-1 and TRBJ2-5; D gene unclear. The V end lost 0 bases, the J end lost 2 bases, and 5 bases lay between the germline ends. The CDR3 is 13 residues long. In germline, CDR1 is SGHRS, CDR2 YFSETQ. The CDR3 DNA reads TGCGCCAGCAGCTTGGTGCCACAAGAGACCCAGTACTTC. Translation gives CASSLVPQETQYF.

The chain is built from TRBV7-6 and TRBJ2-3, with 10 bases that match TRBD2. This CDR3 contains 22 residues. Germline CDR1 and CDR2: SGHVS and FNYEAQ. The V segment lost 5 bases and the J segment 3 bases; nucleotides outside the gene matches: 26. The CDR3 region has the DNA TGTGCCAGCAGCCAGCAGGGTAAAGGGGTAGCGGGGGGCACTTTAAAGACAGATACGCAGTATTTT. This codes for CASSQQGKGVAGGTLKTDTQYF.

This CDR3 reads CASSDGGQPQHF. CDR3 in DNA: TGTGCCAGCAGCGACGGTGGTCAGCCCCAGCATTTT. The genes are TRBV7-1 and TRBJ1-5; no firm D call. TRBV7-1 is an open reading frame, and its role is uncertain. V was shortened by 5 bases and J by 6 bases, with 8 bases between the two germline ends. CDR3 length: 12 residues.

The chain carries TRBV11-2 and TRBJ2-5; D is undetermined. The tail of the sequence fits TRBJ2-7 better, so the J call may be wrong. Germline V gene data show CDR1 as SGHAT and CDR2 as FQNNGV. This CDR3 has 15 residues. CDR3 DNA: TGTGCCAGCAGCTTCTTTGGTGGACCATCGTACGAGCAGTACTTC. As protein: CASSFFGGPSYEQYF.

The chain carries TRBV10-2 and TRBJ1-4; 7 nucleotides match TRBD1. The CDR3 is made up of 14 amino acids. CDR1 and CDR2 (germline): WSHSY, SAAADI. The junction had 1 base not matched to a gene; V was cut back by 6 bases and J by 0 bases. CDR3 sequence: CASSGQATNEKLFF. DNA for the CDR3: TGCGCCAGCAGCGGACAGGCAACTAATGAAAAACTGTTTTTT.

The chain combines TRBV7-6 with TRBJ2-5; weak D call: TRBD2 (6 bases). The DNA end is a closer match to TRBJ2-7, so the J assignment may be wrong. The CDR3 is made up of 13 amino acids. CDR1 and CDR2 from the germline V gene are SGHVS and FNYEAQ. CDR3 DNA sequence: TGTGCCAGCAGCTCAACGGAGGGCTACGAGCAGTACTTC. Translated: CASSSTEGYEQYF.

Within the sample, this clonotype is large (0.1 to 1%). The chain joins TRBV7-2 to TRBJ2-1; the D gene is possibly TRBD2 (5 bases). The V gene lost 5 bases and the J gene lost 9 bases, with 17 bases spanning the gap. In germline, CDR1 is SGHTA, CDR2 FQGNSA. This CDR3 has 14 amino acids. In nucleotides, the CDR3 is TGTGCCAGCAGCCAACAACTAGTTCTACTTGAGCAGTTCTTC. Translation: CASSQQLVLLEQFF.

The CDR3 region is CASSQGGTPLLHTGELYF. The CDR3 DNA reads as TGTGCCAGCAGCCAGGGAGGGACACCCTTACTCCACACCGGGGAGCTGTACTTC. V is TRBV4-2 and J is TRBJ2-5; possibly TRBD2 for D (7 bases). Trimming shortened V by 3 bases and J by 13 bases, and 33 bases separated the two germline ends. Germline CDR1 LGHNA, CDR2 YNFKEQ. The CDR3 contains 18 residues.